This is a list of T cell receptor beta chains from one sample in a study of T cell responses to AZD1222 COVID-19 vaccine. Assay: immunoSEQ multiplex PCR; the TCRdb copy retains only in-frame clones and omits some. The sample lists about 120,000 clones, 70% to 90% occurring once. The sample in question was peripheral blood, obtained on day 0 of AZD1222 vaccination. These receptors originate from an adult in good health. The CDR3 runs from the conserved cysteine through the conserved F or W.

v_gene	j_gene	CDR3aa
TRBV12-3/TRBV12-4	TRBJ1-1	CASSIDSEAFF
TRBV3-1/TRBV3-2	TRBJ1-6	CASSQFPPTQGYNSPLHF
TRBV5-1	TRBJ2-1	CASSLNRNGNEQFF
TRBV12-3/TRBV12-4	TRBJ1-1	CASSLGVEAFF
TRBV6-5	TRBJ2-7	CASIRMGEYEQYF
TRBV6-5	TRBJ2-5	CASSPFSGETQYF
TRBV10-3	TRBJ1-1	CAIRAGSTEAFF
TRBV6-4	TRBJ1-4	CASRGQGKEKLFF
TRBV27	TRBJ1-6	CASRVGHNSPLHF
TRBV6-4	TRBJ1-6	CASSEGGQDSPLHF
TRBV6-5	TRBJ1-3	CASSFTSSGNTIYF
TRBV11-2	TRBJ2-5	CASSPLGLQETQYF
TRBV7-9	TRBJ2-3	CASTVLGTDTQYF
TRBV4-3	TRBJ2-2	CASSQDKILGTGELFF
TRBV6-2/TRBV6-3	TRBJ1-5	CASSPGQGGGNQPQHF
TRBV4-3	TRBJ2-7	CASSQGRARGIHEQYF
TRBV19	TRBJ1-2	CASSRTSTFYGYTF
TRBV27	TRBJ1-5	CASKGSYSNQPQHF
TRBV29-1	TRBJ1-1	CSVARQANTEAFF
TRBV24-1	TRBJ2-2	CATSDPGTGDTGELFF
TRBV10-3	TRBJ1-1	CAISGGRQTMNTEAFF
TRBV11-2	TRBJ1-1	CASSLQNTEAFF
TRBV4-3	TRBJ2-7	CASSQDGTGYYEQYF
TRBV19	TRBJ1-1	CASAQSDRAVTEAFF
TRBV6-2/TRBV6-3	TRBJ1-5	CASSYTGGSNQPQHF
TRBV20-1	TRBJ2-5	CSASRVAGGKETQYF
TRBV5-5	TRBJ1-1	CASGRQGNTEAFF
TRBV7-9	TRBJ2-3	CASSPGLLFTDTQYF
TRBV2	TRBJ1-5	CASSDRASNQPQHF
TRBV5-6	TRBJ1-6	CASSYWNSPLHF
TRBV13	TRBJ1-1	CASSWGSGGLGGGNTEAFF
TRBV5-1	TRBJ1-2	CASSPSTGSAGGYTF
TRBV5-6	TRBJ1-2	CASSPTGIANYGYTF
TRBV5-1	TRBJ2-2	CASSLMSMTGELFF
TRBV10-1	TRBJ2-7	CASSEWTGNEQYF
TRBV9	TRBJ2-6	CASSPDSAGANVLTF
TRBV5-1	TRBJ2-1	CASIPGLAGGLSGEQFF
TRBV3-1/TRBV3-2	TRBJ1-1	CASSANPRQGWVLYTEAFF
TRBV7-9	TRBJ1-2	CASNLQGGYGYTF
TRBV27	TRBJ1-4	CASSLWAAEKLFF
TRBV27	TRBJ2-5	CASSFRQGRRQETQYF
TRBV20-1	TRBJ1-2	CSARVHYGYTF
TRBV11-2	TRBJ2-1	CASSPSGPYSEQFF
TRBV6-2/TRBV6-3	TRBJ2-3	CASSYSGGTGTDTQYF
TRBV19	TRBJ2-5	CASSIVSGTVKETQYF
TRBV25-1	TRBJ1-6	CASSSETGGSSPLHF
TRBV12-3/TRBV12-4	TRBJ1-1	CASQRATEAFF
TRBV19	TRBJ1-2	CAVDAGRGSVNYGYTF
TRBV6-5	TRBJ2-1	CASSYTGGGYYNEQFF
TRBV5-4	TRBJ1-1	CASSSQGPGAFF